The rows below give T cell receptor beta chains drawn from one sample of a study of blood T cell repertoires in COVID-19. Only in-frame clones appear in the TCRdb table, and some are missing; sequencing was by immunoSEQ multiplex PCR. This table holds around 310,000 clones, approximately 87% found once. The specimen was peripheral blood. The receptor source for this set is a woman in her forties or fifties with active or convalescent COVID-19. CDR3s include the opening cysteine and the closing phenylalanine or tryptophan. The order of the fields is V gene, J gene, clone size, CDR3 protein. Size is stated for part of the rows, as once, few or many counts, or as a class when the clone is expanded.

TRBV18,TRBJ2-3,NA,CASSLREASSTDTQYF
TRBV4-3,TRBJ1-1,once,CASSQEQGWAEAFF
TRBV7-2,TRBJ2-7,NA,CASSPGQGLAYEQYF
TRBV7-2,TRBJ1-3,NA,CASSFQSGGNTIYF
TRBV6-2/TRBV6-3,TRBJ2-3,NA,CASSSGLAGWTDTQYF
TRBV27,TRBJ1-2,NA,CASSRTGADGYTF
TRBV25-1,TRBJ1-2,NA,CASSGGAYGYTF
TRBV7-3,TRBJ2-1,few,CASSLYPLHNEQFF
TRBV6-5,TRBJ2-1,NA,CASTKSSYNEQFF
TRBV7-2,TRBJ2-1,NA,CASSSVAGEGLNEQFF
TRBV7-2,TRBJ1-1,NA,CASSYQGQATGEAFF
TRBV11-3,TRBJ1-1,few,CASSFSVNTEAFF
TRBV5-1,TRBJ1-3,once,CASSLGTGNSGNTIYF
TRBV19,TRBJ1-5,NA,CASSIESGWARDQPQHF
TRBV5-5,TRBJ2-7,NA,CASSPGTNPIGEQYF
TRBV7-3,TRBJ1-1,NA,CASIMYIVNTEAFF
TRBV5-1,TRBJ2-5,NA,CASSQTGGGLQETQYF
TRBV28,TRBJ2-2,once,CASSPPGTGELFF
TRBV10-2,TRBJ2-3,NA,CASSEGVAGVMDTQYF
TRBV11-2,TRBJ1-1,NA,CASSLAGLSTEAFF
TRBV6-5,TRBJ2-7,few,CASRQLYEQYF
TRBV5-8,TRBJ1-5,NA,CASSFTGSQPQHF